The entry below gives a single T cell receptor (beta chain) sequence along with its context. The authors' processing: Nucleated cell counts were estimated from reference gene primer amplification. The repertoire was sequenced with immunoSEQ multiplex PCR; TCRdb's copy has only in-frame clones and lacks some. The DNA was the basis for D and trimming; V, J and clone size are from that table. The sample holds about 190,000 clones, 89% seen once. This sample was included in a study of blood T cell repertoires in COVID-19. Looking at the study overall: The cDNA or gDNA used as material had been derived from T cells, B-cell-depleted T cells, or PBMCs.

The specimen was peripheral blood. This receptor was identified in a man aged 35 to 55 with acute or convalescent COVID-19.

The DNA of the CDR3 is TGCGCCAGCAGCTTAGTCCCAGGGTCTGGCAATCAGCCCCAGCATTTT. Translating it yields CASSLVPGSGNQPQHF. This sequence joins TRBV5-1 and TRBJ1-5, with D possibly TRBD1 on 5 matching bases. Trimming left V 2 bases short and J 2 bases short, with 14 bases between. Germline assignment: CDR1 SGHRS and CDR2 YFSETQ. This CDR3 region has 16 residues.